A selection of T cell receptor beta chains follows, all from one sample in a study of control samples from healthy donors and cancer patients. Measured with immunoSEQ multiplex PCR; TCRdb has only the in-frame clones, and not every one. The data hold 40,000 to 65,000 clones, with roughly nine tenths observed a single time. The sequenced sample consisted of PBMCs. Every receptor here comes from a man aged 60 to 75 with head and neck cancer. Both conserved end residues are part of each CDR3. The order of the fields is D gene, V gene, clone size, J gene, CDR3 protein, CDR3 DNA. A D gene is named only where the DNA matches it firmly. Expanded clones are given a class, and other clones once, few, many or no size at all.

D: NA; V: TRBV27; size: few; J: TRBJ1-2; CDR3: CASSPSTIPTGTYGYTF; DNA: TGTGCCAGCAGCCCATCAACCATACCGACAGGAACATATGGCTACACCTTC
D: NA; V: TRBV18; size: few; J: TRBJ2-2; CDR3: CASSYTRDTGELFF; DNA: TGTGCCAGCTCATACACTAGAGACACCGGGGAGCTGTTTTTT
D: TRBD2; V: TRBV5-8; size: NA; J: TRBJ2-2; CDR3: CASSSGRGTNTGELFF; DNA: TGTGCCAGCAGCTCTGGGAGGGGAACGAACACCGGGGAGCTGTTTTTT
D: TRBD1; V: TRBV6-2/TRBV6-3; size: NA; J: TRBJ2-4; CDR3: CASSYWTGGSKNIQYF; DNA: TGTGCCAGCAGTTACTGGACAGGGGGCTCCAAAAACATTCAGTACTTC
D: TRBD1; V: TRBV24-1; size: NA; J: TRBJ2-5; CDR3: CATSDPVGQGDQETQYF; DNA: TGTGCCACCAGTGATCCCGTAGGACAGGGGGATCAAGAGACCCAGTACTTC
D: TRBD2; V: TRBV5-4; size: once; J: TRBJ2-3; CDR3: CASRDKRGDTDTQYF; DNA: TGTGCCAGCAGAGACAAGCGGGGGGACACAGATACGCAGTATTTT
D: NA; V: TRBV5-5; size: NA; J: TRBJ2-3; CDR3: CASSPNPGRSLHF; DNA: TGTGCCAGCAGTCCAAACCCGGGACGGAGCTTACATTTT
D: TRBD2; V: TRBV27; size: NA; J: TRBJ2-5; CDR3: CASSYGTSAPQETQYF; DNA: TGTGCCAGCAGTTACGGGACTAGCGCCCCCCAAGAGACCCAGTACTTC
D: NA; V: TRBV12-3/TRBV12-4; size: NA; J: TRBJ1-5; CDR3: CASSSRADQPQHF; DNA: TGTGCCAGCAGTTCTAGGGCAGATCAGCCCCAGCATTTT
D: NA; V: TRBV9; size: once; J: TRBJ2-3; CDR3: CASSLGGGSTDTQYF; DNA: TGTGCCAGCAGCCTCGGTGGCGGTAGCACAGATACGCAGTATTTT
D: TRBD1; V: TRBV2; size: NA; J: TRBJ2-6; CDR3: CASSESGDRVLSGANVLTF; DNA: TGTGCCAGCAGTGAATCAGGTGACAGGGTACTCTCTGGGGCCAACGTCCTGACTTTC
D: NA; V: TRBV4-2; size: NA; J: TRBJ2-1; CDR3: CASSQVDLDMDEQFF; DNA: TGTGCCAGCAGCCAAGTGGATCTTGACATGGATGAGCAGTTCTTC
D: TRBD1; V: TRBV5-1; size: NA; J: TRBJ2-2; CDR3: CASSLTGGNTGELFF; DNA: TGCGCCAGCAGCTTGACAGGGGGCAACACCGGGGAGCTGTTTTTT
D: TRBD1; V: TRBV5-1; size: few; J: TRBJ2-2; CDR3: CASSLFQGATGELFF; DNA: TGCGCCAGCAGCTTGTTTCAGGGGGCTACCGGGGAGCTGTTTTTT
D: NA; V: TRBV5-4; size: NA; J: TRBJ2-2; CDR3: CASSPGVVINTGELFF; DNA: TGTGCCAGCAGCCCTGGCGTAGTTATAAACACCGGGGAGCTGTTTTTT
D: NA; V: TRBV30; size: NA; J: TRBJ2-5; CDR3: CAGTHYNQETQYF; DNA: TGTGCGGGGACACACTACAACCAAGAGACCCAGTACTTC
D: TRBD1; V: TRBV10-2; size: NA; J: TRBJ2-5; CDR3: CASNRGGQETQYF; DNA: TGCGCCAGTAACAGGGGTGGGCAAGAGACCCAGTACTTC
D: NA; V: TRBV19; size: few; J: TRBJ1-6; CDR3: CASSINLRSPLHF; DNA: TGTGCCAGTAGTATAAACTTGCGGTCACCCCTCCACTTT
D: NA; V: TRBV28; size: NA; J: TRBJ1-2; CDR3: CASSLDPPAYGYTF; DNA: TGTGCCAGCAGTTTAGATCCGCCTGCCTATGGCTACACCTTC
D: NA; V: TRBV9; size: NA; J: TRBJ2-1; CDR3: CASSAGGSYNEQFF; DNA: TGTGCCAGCAGCGCCGGGGGTTCCTACAATGAGCAGTTCTTC
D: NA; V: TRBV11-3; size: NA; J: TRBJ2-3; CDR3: CASSLGVSPDTQYF; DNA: TGTGCCAGCAGCTTAGGGGTGAGCCCAGATACGCAGTATTTT
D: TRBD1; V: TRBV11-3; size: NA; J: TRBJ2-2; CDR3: CASSLFGTGGAGTGELFF; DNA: TGTGCCAGCAGCTTATTCGGGACAGGGGGTGCGGGAACCGGGGAGCTGTTTTTT
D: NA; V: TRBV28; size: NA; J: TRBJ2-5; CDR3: CASSVTRTQYF; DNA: TGTGCCAGCAGTGTTACCCGGACCCAGTACTTC
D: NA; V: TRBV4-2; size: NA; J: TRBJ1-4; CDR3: CASSQDRIVFATNEKLFF; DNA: TGTGCCAGCAGCCAAGACAGAATAGTCTTTGCAACTAATGAAAAACTGTTTTTT
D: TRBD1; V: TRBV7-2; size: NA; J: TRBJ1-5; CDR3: CASSLGSGGQPQHF; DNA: TGTGCCAGCAGCTTAGGTTCAGGGGGGCAGCCCCAGCATTTT
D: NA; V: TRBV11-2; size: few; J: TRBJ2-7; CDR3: CASSLLDEQYF; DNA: TGTGCCAGCAGCTTATTAGACGAGCAGTACTTC
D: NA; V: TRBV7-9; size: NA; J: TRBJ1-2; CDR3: CASSLDNYGYTF; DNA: TGTGCCAGCAGCTTAGACAACTATGGCTACACCTTC
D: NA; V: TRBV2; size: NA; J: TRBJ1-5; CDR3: CASSEVRSSNQPQHF; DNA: TGTGCCAGCAGTGAAGTAAGGTCTAGCAATCAGCCCCAGCATTTT
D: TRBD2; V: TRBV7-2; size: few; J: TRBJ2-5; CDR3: CASSLSLAGGRETQYF; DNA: TGTGCCAGCAGCTTAAGCCTAGCGGGAGGTCGGGAGACCCAGTACTTC
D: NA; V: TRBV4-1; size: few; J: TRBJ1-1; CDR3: CASSQGLTMNTEAFF; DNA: TGCGCCAGCAGCCAAGGTCTGACAATGAACACTGAAGCTTTCTTT
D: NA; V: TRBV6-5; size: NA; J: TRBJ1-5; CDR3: CASSPLQANQPQHF; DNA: TGTGCCAGCAGTCCACTACAGGCGAATCAGCCCCAGCATTTT
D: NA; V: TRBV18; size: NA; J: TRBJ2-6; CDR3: CASSRDRSSGANVLTF; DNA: TGTGCCAGCTCACGCGACAGAAGCTCTGGGGCCAACGTCCTGACTTTC
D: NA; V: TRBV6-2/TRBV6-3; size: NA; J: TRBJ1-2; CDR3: CASSYSAKDGYTF; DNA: TGTGCCAGCAGTTACAGTGCCAAGGATGGCTACACCTTC
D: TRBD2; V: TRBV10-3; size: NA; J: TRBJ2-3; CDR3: CAIHPGTSGGVDTQYF; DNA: TGTGCCATACACCCCGGGACTAGCGGGGGAGTAGATACGCAGTATTTT
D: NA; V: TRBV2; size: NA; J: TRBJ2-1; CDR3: CASADSRYNEQFF; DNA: TGTGCCAGCGCGGACAGTAGATACAATGAGCAGTTCTTC
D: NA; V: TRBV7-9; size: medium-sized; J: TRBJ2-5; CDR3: CASSPGTSVWVNQYF; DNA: TGTGCCAGCAGCCCCGGTACTTCCGTTTGGGTGAACCAGTACTTC
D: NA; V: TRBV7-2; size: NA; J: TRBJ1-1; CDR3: CASSSQGGTEAFF; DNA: TGTGCCAGCAGCTCTCAGGGAGGAACTGAAGCTTTCTTT
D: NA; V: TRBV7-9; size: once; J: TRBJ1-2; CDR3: CASSLDSRWNYGYTF; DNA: TGTGCCAGCAGCTTAGATAGTCGGTGGAACTATGGCTACACCTTC
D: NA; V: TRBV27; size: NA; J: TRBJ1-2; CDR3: CASRGPKGGYTF; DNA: TGTGCCAGCCGTGGACCCAAGGGGGGCTACACCTTC
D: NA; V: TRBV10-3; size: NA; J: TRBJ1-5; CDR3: CAISESQGGNQPQHF; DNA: TGTGCCATCAGTGAGTCACAGGGTGGCAATCAGCCCCAGCATTTT
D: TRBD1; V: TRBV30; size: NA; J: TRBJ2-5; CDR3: CAWSTGQTIQETQYF; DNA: TGTGCCTGGAGTACGGGACAGACTATCCAAGAGACCCAGTACTTC
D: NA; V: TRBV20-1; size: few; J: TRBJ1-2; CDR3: CSASSREGLRIYGYTF; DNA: TGCAGTGCTAGTAGCCGTGAGGGACTCAGGATCTATGGCTACACCTTC
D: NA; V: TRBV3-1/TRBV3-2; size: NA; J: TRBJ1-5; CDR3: CASSQGLARAGQPQHF; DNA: TGTGCCAGCAGCCAAGGCCTTGCCAGGGCGGGTCAGCCCCAGCATTTT
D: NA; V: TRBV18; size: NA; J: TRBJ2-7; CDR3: CASSPQPRAEQYF; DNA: TGTGCCAGCTCACCACAGCCTAGGGCCGAGCAGTACTTC
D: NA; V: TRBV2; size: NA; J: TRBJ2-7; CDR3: CASSESRVAYEQYF; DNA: TGTGCCAGCAGTGAAAGCAGGGTGGCCTACGAGCAGTACTTC
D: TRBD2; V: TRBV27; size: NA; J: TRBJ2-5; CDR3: CASSPGKSGRGSQETQYF; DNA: TGTGCCAGCAGTCCTGGGAAAAGCGGGAGAGGGAGCCAAGAGACCCAGTACTTC
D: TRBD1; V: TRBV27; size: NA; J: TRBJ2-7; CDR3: CASSPNTGGLSYEQYF; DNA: TGTGCCAGCAGTCCCAATACAGGGGGCCTCTCCTACGAGCAGTACTTC
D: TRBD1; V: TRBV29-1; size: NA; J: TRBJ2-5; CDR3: CSVGTGGGETQYF; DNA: TGCAGCGTCGGGACAGGTGGTGGAGAGACCCAGTACTTC
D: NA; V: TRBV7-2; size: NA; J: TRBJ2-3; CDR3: CASSYGGPSTDTQYF; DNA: TGTGCCAGCAGCTACGGGGGGCCTAGCACAGATACGCAGTATTTT
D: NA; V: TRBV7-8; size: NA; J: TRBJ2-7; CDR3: CASSGGLQTYEQYF; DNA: TGTGCCAGCAGCGGCGGACTCCAAACCTACGAGCAGTACTTC
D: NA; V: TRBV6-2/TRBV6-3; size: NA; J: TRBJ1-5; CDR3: CASSYSGGNQPQHF; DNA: TGTGCCAGCAGTTACTCCGGCGGCAATCAGCCCCAGCATTTT
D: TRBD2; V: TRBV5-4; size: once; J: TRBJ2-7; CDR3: CASSLSQRGATYEQYF; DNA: TGTGCCAGCAGCTTGTCTCAGCGGGGGGCAACCTACGAGCAGTACTTC
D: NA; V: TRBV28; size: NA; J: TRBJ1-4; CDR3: CASSPIGTGFFEKLFF; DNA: TGTGCCAGCAGCCCGATAGGGACCGGATTTTTTGAAAAACTGTTTTTT
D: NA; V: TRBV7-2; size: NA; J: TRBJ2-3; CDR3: CASSLGLEVDTQYF; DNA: TGTGCCAGCAGCTTAGGACTAGAGGTGGATACGCAGTATTTT
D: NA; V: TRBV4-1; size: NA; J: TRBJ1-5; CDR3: CASSQVPAYQPQHF; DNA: TGCGCCAGCAGCCAAGTACCGGCTTATCAGCCCCAGCATTTT
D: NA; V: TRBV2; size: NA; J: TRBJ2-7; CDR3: CASSEGTWAYEQYF; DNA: TGTGCCAGCAGTGAGGGGACCTGGGCCTACGAGCAGTACTTC
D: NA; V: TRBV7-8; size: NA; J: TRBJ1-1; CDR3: CASSPGTGLMNTEAFF; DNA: TGTGCCAGCAGCCCGGGGACGGGACTGATGAACACTGAAGCTTTCTTT
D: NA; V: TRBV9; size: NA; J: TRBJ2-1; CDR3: CASSVGGLNEQFF; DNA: TGTGCCAGCAGCGTAGGAGGGTTGAATGAGCAGTTCTTC
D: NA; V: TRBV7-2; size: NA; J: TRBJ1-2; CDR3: CASSLISVHGYTF; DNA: TGTGCCAGCAGCTTAATATCAGTTCATGGCTACACCTTC
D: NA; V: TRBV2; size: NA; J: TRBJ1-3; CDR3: CASSVGRWSGNTIYF; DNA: TGTGCCAGCAGTGTCGGCCGATGGTCTGGAAACACCATATATTTT